This T cell receptor (beta chain) was identified in a study of blood T cell repertoires in COVID-19. Germline V gene lookup returns CDR1 SNHLY and CDR2 FYNNEI. The V end lost 6 bases, the J end lost 6 bases, and 17 bases lay between the germline ends. CDR3 size: 15 residues. TCRdb keeps only in-frame clones here, not all; method: immunoSEQ multiplex PCR. The profile shows approximately 250,000 clones, approximately 90% of them singletons. Sample: PBMCs or T cells enriched from blood (not recorded which). The chain couples TRBV2 to TRBJ1-4, with D maybe TRBD1 (5 bases). This TCR was recovered from a woman aged 25 to 45 who had recovered from COVID-19. In DNA form, the CDR3 reads TGTGCCAGCAGCTCCCCCCGCGGGGGGGATGAAAAACTGTTTTTT. This gives the protein CASSSPRGGDEKLFF.